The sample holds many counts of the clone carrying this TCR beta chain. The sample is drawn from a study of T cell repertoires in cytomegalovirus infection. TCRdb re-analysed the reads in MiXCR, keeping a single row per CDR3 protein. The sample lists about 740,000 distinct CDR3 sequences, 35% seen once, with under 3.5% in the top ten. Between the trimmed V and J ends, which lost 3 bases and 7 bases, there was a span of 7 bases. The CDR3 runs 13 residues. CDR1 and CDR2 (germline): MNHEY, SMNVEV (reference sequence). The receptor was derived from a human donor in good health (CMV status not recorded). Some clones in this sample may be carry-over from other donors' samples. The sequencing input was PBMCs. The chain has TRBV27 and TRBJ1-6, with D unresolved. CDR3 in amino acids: CASSLRGNSPLHF. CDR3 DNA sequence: TGTGCCAGCAGTTTGCGAGGCAATTCACCCCTCCACTTT.